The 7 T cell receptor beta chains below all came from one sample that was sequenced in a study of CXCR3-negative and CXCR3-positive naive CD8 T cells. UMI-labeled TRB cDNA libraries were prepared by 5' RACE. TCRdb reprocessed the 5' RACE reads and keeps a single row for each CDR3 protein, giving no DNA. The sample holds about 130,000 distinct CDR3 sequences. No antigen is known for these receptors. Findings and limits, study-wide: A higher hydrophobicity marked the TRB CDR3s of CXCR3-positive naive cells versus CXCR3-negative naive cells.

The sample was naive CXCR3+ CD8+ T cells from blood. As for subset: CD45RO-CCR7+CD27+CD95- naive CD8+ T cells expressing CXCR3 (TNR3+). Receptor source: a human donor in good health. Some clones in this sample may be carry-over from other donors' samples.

CDR3 residues: CASSEASLAGGSYNEQFF. The chain is built from TRBV2 and TRBJ2-1; the D call from TCRdb, TRBD2, cannot be confirmed without DNA. This CDR3 spans 18 amino acids. CDR1 SNHLY and CDR2 FYNNEI come from the germline V gene.

The CDR3 here is CATSPRGGNYGYTF. This chain uses TRBV15 with TRBJ1-2. CDR1 LNHNV and CDR2 YYDKDF come from the germline V gene (reference sequence). The CDR3 sequence is 14 residues long.

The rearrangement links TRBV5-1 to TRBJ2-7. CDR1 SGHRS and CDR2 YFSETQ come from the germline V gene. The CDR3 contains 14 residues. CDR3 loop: CASSLAMVNYEQYF.

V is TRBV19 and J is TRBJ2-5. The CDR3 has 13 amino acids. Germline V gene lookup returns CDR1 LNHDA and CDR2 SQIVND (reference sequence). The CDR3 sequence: CASSIGGRETQYF.

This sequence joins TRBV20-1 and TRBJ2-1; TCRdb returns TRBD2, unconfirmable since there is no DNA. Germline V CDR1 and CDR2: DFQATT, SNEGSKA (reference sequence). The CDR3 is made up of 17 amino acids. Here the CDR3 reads CSARGTSQPSLYNEQFF.

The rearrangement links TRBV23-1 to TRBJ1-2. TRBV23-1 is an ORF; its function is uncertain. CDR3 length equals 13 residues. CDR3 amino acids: CASSQRTEDGYTF.

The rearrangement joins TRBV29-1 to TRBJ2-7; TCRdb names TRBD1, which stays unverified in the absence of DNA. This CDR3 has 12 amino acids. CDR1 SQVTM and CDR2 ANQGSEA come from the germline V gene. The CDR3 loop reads CSVDPGNYEQYF.